Following are 26 T cell receptor beta chains from one sample sequenced in a study of T cells in Graves' hyperthyroidism and ophthalmopathy. Amplification targeted TCR beta CDR3 regions from RNA transcripts. Using the HTBI primer set, a first-round RT-PCR was run on the TCR CDR3. TCRdb reanalysed the multiplex PCR reads using MiXCR and keeps one entry per CDR3 protein. The sample comprises 560,000 or so distinct CDR3 sequences, approximately 44% of which are singletons, and about 7.9% rests with the top ten. Sequenced: peripheral blood or thyroid tissue (not recorded which). The receptors derive from a woman aged 18-29 years with Graves' hyperthyroidism.

This clonotype was observed a handful of times. The V call is TRBV6-5, the J call TRBJ2-7, with TRBD2 matching 7 bases. This CDR3 has 15 residues. V trimming: 2 bases; J trimming: 1 base; junction bases outside the gene matches: 5. Germline CDR1 is MNHEY and CDR2 is SVGAGI. CDR3 DNA: TGTGCCAGCAGTTACCGGCGGGAGACTTCCTACGAGCAGTACTTC. Its translation: CASSYRRETSYEQYF.

This clonotype was observed a few times. The chain uses TRBV7-2 and TRBJ2-5; D possibly corresponds to TRBD2 (6 bases). Germline V gene data show CDR1 as SGHTA and CDR2 as FQGNSA. Trimming pared 0 bases from V and 5 bases from J, leaving 19 bases between. The CDR3 consists of 17 residues. CDR3 sequence: CASSLALSGWGEETQYF. CDR3 bases: TGTGCCAGCAGCTTAGCGCTAAGCGGGTGGGGGGAGGAGACCCAGTACTTC.

The table lists this clonotype with a few counts. This chain links TRBV20-1 with TRBJ2-5, with 12 positions matching TRBD2. V lost 3 bases and J lost 5; bases outside the gene matches: 7. The CDR3 is 15 residues long. CDR1 is DFQATT, CDR2 SNEGSKA, per germline (reference sequence). The CDR3 sequence is CSARTSGSVIETQYF. CDR3 bases: TGCAGTGCTAGGACTAGCGGGAGTGTGATCGAGACCCAGTACTTC.

There are a few counts of this clonotype. The chain uses TRBV14 and TRBJ2-7, with D hard to call. The germline V and J ends were trimmed by 6 bases and 6 bases, with 15 bases remaining between them. The CDR3 consists of 13 residues. Germline CDR1 reads SGHDN; CDR2 reads FVKESK. The CDR3 spells CASSLMSRAEQYF. CDR3 nucleotide sequence: TGTGCCAGCAGTTTAATGAGTAGGGCCGAGCAGTACTTC.

The chain employs TRBV24-1 and TRBJ1-5; 11 bases match TRBD1. Germline trimming cut 8 bases from V and 8 bases from J; bases unmatched to any gene: 7. The CDR3 sequence is 14 residues long. In germline, CDR1 is KGHDR, CDR2 SFDVKD. CDR3 sequence reads: CATIGQGANEPQHF. Written as DNA, the CDR3 is TGTGCCACCATAGGACAGGGGGCTAATGAGCCCCAGCATTTT.

This clonotype was found many times. The chain links TRBV24-1 to TRBJ1-2; tentative D call: TRBD1 (5 bases). CDR1 is KGHDR and CDR2 is SFDVKD in the germline V gene. CDR3 length equals 15 residues. The germline V and J ends were trimmed by 3 bases and 0 bases, with 10 bases remaining between them. CDR3 DNA sequence: TGTGCCACCAGTGATCCGACAGAGCCTAACTATGGCTACACCTTC. Encoded protein: CATSDPTEPNYGYTF.

In this sample, this clonotype turned up a few times. The chain carries TRBV7-9 and TRBJ1-5; 8 positions agree with TRBD1. V was pared by 5 bases and J by 0 bases, with 6 bases of the junction left unmatched. Germline CDR1 and CDR2: SEHNR and FQNEAQ (reference sequence). The CDR3 consists of 16 residues. The DNA for the CDR3 is TGTGCCAGCAGCATTGGGACAGGAGCTAGCAATCAGCCCCAGCATTTT. Protein sequence: CASSIGTGASNQPQHF.

The chain recombines TRBV2 with TRBJ2-7; tentatively, D is TRBD1 (6 bases). There are 14 residues in the CDR3. CDR1 is SNHLY, CDR2 FYNNEI, per germline. With 4 bases removed from V and 2 bases from J, the gap between germline ends came to 12 bases. The DNA of the CDR3 is TGTGCCAGCAGTGGTACAGGGATTGCCTACGAGCAGTACTTC. Encoded protein: CASSGTGIAYEQYF.

The genes are TRBV29-1 and TRBJ2-7, with D perhaps TRBD2 (6 bases). V was cut by 2 bases and J by 5 bases, with 13 bases left in between. The germline gives CDR1 SQVTM, CDR2 ANQGSEA. This CDR3 spans 13 amino acids. CDR3 nucleotides: TGCAGCGTTGAATCGGGAGACTTCCACGAGCAGTACTTC. Residues: CSVESGDFHEQYF.

On this clonotype itself: Germline is not matched at one junction end, which may reflect a read error. The chain joins TRBV10-3 to TRBJ1-2; D call uncertain. The CDR3 covers 15 residues. From germline, CDR1 is ENHRY and CDR2 SYGVKD. Here the CDR3 reads CASSPVTEDNYGYTF. CDR3 bases: TGTGCCAGCAGTCCAGTCACAGAGGACAACTATGGCTACACCTTC.

V gene TRBV13 combines with J gene TRBJ2-7; 8 positions match TRBD2. The length of the CDR3 is 14 residues. The germline V gene encodes CDR1 PRHDT and CDR2 FYEKMQ (reference sequence). V lost 8 bases and J lost 2; bases outside the gene matches: 8. The CDR3 region is CASRTAGGAYEQYF. CDR3 DNA: TGTGCCAGCCGCACTGCGGGGGGTGCCTACGAGCAGTACTTC. Based on the CDR3 plus reference TRBV13 and TRBJ2-7, the full variable domain is AAGVIQSPRHLIKEKRETATLKCYPIPRHDTVYWYQQGPGQDPQFLISFYEKMQSDKGSIPDRFSAQQFSDYHSELNMSSLELGDSALYFCASRTAGGAYEQYFGPGTRLTVT.

As concerns this clonotype: One end of the junction is discordant with germline, which a read error may explain. V usage is TRBV10-3 and J usage is TRBJ2-7, with D perhaps matching TRBD1 or TRBD2 (6 bases each). The CDR3 has 14 amino acids. Germline-derived CDR1 and CDR2 are ENHRY and SYGVKD. The CDR3 region is CASSYGGPWVEQYF. CDR3 nucleotide sequence: TGTGCCAGCAGTTATGGGGGGCCGTGGGTCGAGCAGTACTTC.

As for this clonotype: This may arise from a read error, as a much more abundant clone is one base away. Because the CDR3 is missing its conserved closing phenylalanine or tryptophan, this is likely a read error. V is TRBV2 and J is TRBJ1-6; TRBD1 agrees at 9 bases. V trimming: 4 bases; J trimming: 8 bases; junction bases outside the gene matches: 0. Germline CDR1 reads SNHLY; CDR2 reads FYNNEI. This CDR3 is 13 amino acids long. The CDR3: CASSGQGDSPLHL. CDR3 nucleotide sequence: TGTGCCAGCAGTGGACAGGGGGATTCACCCCTCCACCTT.

This clonotype was detected ten times or more. The chain has TRBV2 and TRBJ1-2; 9 bases are shared with TRBD1. Germline-derived CDR1 and CDR2 are SNHLY and FYNNEI. Unmatched junction bases numbered 5, after V lost 6 bases and J lost 3 bases. This CDR3 comprises 14 residues. The CDR3 reads CASSGDRDDYGYTF. The CDR3 coding sequence is TGTGCCAGCAGCGGGGACAGGGACGACTATGGCTACACCTTC.

Details on this clonotype: A much larger clone lies one base from this, so it may be a read error. This chain uses TRBV7-9 with TRBJ2-7; D unclear. The ends were cut back, 2 bases at V and 5 bases at J, with 13 bases in the middle. The CDR3 has 14 residues. The V gene's germline CDR1 is SEHNR and CDR2 FQNEAQ (reference sequence). The CDR3 spells CASSLKGTDDEQYF. The CDR3 nucleotides read TGTGCCAGCAGCTTAAAGGGCACCGACGACGAGCAGTACTTC.

For the CDR3, the DNA is TGTGCCAGCAGCTTACTTTCGGGGCGCACAGATACGCAGTATTTT. It is translated as CASSLLSGRTDTQYF. The chain joins TRBV7-2 to TRBJ2-3, with D perhaps given as TRBD1 or TRBD2 (5 bases each). Trimming cost V 2 bases and J 1 base, with 10 bases left between them. CDR3 length: 15 residues. Per the germline V gene, CDR1 is SGHTA and CDR2 is FQGNSA.

Details on this clonotype: One end of the junction varies from germline; a read error may be responsible. This rearrangement joins TRBV6-5 to TRBJ2-5; D may be TRBD1 (6 bases). The CDR3 extends over 13 amino acids. Germline assignment: CDR1 MNHEY and CDR2 SVGAGI. CDR3 DNA sequence: TGTGCCAGCAGTTTTTCAGGGGTGGAGACCCAGCACTTC. It codes for CASSFSGVETQHF.

This clonotype was observed a single time. A much larger clone lies one base from this, so it may be a read error. This rearrangement joins TRBV29-1 to TRBJ2-7, with D hard to call. Per the germline V gene, CDR1 is SQVTM and CDR2 is ANQGSEA. The CDR3 consists of 14 residues. This chain's CDR3 is CSVDGLPSSYQQYF. The CDR3, as DNA: TGCAGCGTTGACGGCCTACCGAGCTCCTACCAGCAGTACTTC.

About this clonotype: Relative to the germline gene, one junction end is altered; a read error may explain this. J is TRBJ2-7 and V is TRBV10-2; D is possibly TRBD2 (5 bases). Germline-derived CDR1 and CDR2 are WSHSY and SAAADI. The CDR3 consists of 12 residues. The CDR3 DNA follows: TGTGCCAGCAGCACGGGGTTCCGCGAGCAGTACTTC. Translated: CASSTGFREQYF.

Remarks on this clonotype: Just one base apart from a much larger clone, this may be a read error. This chain links TRBV7-2 with TRBJ2-6, with D uncertain. Per the germline V gene, CDR1 is SGHTA and CDR2 is FQGNSA. V gave up 1 base and J gave up 0 bases, with 7 bases separating them. The CDR3 is made up of 16 amino acids. Written as DNA, the CDR3 is TGTGCCAGCAGCTTAGGAGGCTTCTCTGGGGCCAACGTCCTGACTTTC. Translating gives CASSLGGFSGANVLTF.

This clonotype was found once. V is TRBV7-9 and J is TRBJ2-5; 7 bases agree with TRBD1. The CDR3 has 14 residues. The V gene end was trimmed by 5 bases and the J gene end by 5 bases; junction bases not matched to a gene: 8. Germline CDR1 is SEHNR and CDR2 is FQNEAQ (reference sequence). In DNA form, the CDR3 reads TGTGCCAGCAGCCAACACAGGGGTTTGGAGACCCAGTACTTC. Protein: CASSQHRGLETQYF. Variable domain in full (rest from reference TRBV7-9 and TRBJ2-5): DTGVSQNPRHKITKRGQNVTFRCDPISEHNRLYWYRQTLGQGPEFLTYFQNEAQLEKSRLLSDRFSAERPKGSFSTLEIQRTEQGDSAMYLCASSQHRGLETQYFGPGTRLLVL.

Concerning this clonotype itself: A much bigger clone sits one base away, suggesting this may be a read error. Since no conserved phenylalanine or tryptophan closes the CDR3, a read error is the likely cause. The chain links TRBV29-1 to TRBJ1-5; D ambiguous. The CDR3 extends over 12 amino acids. V lost 0 bases to trimming and J lost 4 bases, with 4 bases between them. Germline assignment: CDR1 SQVTM and CDR2 ANQGSEA. CDR3 in DNA: TGCAGCGTTGAAGAACCGAATCAGCCCCAGCATTCT. Protein sequence: CSVEEPNQPQHS.

Remarks on this clonotype: Relative to the germline gene, one junction end is altered; a read error may explain this. The J gene is TRBJ2-7, the V gene TRBV4-1; 8 positions match TRBD2. The CDR3 is 15 amino acids. The germline gives CDR1 MGHRA, CDR2 YSYEKL. CDR3 bases: TGTGCCAGCAGCCAGATACTAGCGGCCACCTACGAGCAGTACTTC. This codes for CASSQILAATYEQYF.

Remarks on this clonotype: Relative to the germline gene, one junction end is altered; a read error may explain this. J is TRBJ1-6 and V is TRBV5-4, with D tentatively TRBD1 (5 bases). This CDR3 region has 17 residues. Germline V lookup: CDR1 SGHNT, CDR2 YYREEE (reference sequence). CDR3 sequence (DNA): TGCGCCAGCAGCCAAGGGGTCTCCTGGTTAGAGTATTCACCCCTCCACTTT. This gives the protein CASSQGVSWLEYSPLHF. The full variable domain, completed using reference TRBV5-4 and TRBJ1-6, is ETGVTQSPTHLIKTRGQQVTLRCSSQSGHNTVSWYQQALGQGPQFIFQYYREEENGRGNFPPRFSGLQFPNYSSELNVNALELDDSALYLCASSQGVSWLEYSPLHFGNGTRLTVT.

The CDR3 protein is CAISADRENAFSGNTIYF. CDR3 DNA: TGTGCCATCAGTGCGGACAGGGAAAACGCGTTCTCTGGAAACACCATATATTTT. The V call is TRBV10-3, the J call TRBJ1-3, with 8 bases fitting TRBD1. The CDR3 is made up of 18 amino acids. Trimming cost V 4 bases and J 0 bases; bases outside gene matches: 11. Germline V CDR1 and CDR2: ENHRY, SYGVKD.

The chain uses TRBV5-6 and TRBJ1-2; D gene unclear. The CDR3 totals 15 residues. CDR1 is SGHDT and CDR2 is YYEEEE in the germline V gene. Trimming removed 4 bases at V and 6 bases at J, with 19 bases between. Here the CDR3 reads CASSRSLGVGHGYTF. The CDR3 DNA follows: TGTGCCAGCAGCCGGAGTTTAGGTGTTGGGCATGGCTACACCTTC.